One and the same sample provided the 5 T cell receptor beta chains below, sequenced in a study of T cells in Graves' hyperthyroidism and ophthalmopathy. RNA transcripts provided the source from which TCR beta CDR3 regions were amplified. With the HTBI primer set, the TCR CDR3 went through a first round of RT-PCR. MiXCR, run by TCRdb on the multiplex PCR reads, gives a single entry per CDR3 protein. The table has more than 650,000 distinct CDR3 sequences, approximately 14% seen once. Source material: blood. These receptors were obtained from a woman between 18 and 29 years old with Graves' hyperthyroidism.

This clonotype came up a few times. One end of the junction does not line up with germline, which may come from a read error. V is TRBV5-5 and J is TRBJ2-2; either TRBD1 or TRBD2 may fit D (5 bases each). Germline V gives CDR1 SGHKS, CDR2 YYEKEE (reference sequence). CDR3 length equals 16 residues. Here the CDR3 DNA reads TGTGCCGGCAGCCCCGTGGGGGATTCGAACACCGGGGAGCTGTTTTTT. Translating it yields CAGSPVGDSNTGELFF.

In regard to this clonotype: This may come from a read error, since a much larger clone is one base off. CDR3 sequence reads: CASSPPTSGGRSETQYF. Written as DNA, the CDR3 is TGTGCCAGCAGCCCTCCGACTAGCGGGGGACGGAGCGAGACCCAGTACTTC. The chain carries TRBV13 and TRBJ2-5; 12 nucleotides align to TRBD2. This CDR3 spans 17 amino acids. Germline values: CDR1 PRHDT, CDR2 FYEKMQ (reference sequence). With V trimmed by 5 bases and J by 5 bases, 12 bases remained unmatched.

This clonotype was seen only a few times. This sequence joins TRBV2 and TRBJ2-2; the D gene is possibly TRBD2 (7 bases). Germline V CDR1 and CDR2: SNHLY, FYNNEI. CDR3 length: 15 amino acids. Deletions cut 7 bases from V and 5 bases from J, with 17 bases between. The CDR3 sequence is CASMGGLGVTGELFF. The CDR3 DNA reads TGTGCCAGCATGGGGGGGCTCGGGGTAACCGGGGAGCTGTTTTTT.

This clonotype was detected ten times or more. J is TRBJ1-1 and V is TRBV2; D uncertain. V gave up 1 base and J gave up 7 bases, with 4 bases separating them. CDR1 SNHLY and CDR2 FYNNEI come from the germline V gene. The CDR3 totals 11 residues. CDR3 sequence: CASSEGFEAFF. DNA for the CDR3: TGTGCCAGCAGTGAAGGGTTTGAAGCTTTCTTT.

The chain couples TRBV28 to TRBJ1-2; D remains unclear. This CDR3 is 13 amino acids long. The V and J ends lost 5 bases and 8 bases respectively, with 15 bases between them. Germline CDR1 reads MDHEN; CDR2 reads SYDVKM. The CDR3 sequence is CASSLDPKAGYTF. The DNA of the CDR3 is TGTGCCAGCAGTCTGGACCCTAAGGCGGGCTACACCTTC.